Reported below is one T cell receptor (beta chain). Its antigen remains unidentified. No much larger clone exists at a distance of one base, and base qualities are not known. The germline V gene (reference sequence) yields LNHDA for CDR1 and SQIVND for CDR2. The CDR3, cysteine through phenylalanine, is 12 amino acids long. This entry keeps only the CDR3 DNA: 36 bases, framed from base 1. Trimming takes 9 bases off V and 7 bases off J; junction bases not matched to a gene: 7. This specimen comes from a study of blood T cell repertoires in COVID-19 (dated by TCRdb to between 2020 and 2021). For the study in its entirety: Collaborator samples came from the United States, Italy and Spain and covered acute and convalescent phases of COVID-19. Where available, HLA class I and class II types were obtained from metadata supplied by the sample provider rather than from assay-based typing. A de-identified subject ID, COVID-19 status, age in years and sex were almost always included in the sample metadata. The prospective study material was composed of cDNA or gDNA derived from T cells, B-cell-depleted T cells, or PBMCs. Samples came from the ongoing ImmuneRACE study (first 160 participants) plus 1,254 subjects from 6 global collaborators. The dataset comprised deeply sampled blood TCRbeta repertoires from subjects exposed to, actively infected with, or recovered from COVID-19. The repertoires were made available in a free public database intended to serve as a resource for research on the immune response to SARS-CoV-2. Summary of the overall study and its limitations: The amount of clinical and demographic metadata varied by source and participant and was provided uncurated.

TCRbeta CDR3 regions were amplified from genomic DNA using the immunoSEQ Assay, a bias-controlled multiplex PCR. As for the authors' bioinformatics: The number of nucleated cells in each sample was estimated from the amplification of reference gene primers within the assay. To quantify the absolute abundance of each unique TCRbeta CDR3 rearrangement, sequence reads were collapsed and filtered. For each sample, productive Simpson clonality was calculated by taking the square root of Simpson's diversity index across productive rearrangements. In TCRdb, the immuneACCESS table is reduced to in-frame sequences with V and J assigned. These tables do not hold every clone; where another copy was compared, an unresolved V gene accounts for under half, and the others remain unexplained. For V, J and clone size, that table is used; D and trimming come from the DNA. The sample table holds roughly 150,000 clones, of which about 83% were seen once. The biggest ten clones account for roughly 8.3% of the sample.

The collaborating institutions used their own protocols to collect whole blood in K2EDTA tubes. For TCRbeta analysis, collaborators shipped samples in one of three forms: frozen whole blood, isolated PBMCs, or DNA extracted from either of those sample types. Sequenced sample: peripheral blood. The sequence links TRBV19 to TRBJ1-2; 8 bases in between match TRBD1. This TCR came from a man in his 60s with acute or convalescent COVID-19. CDR3 protein: CASQDRESGYTF. The DNA is TGTGCCAGCCAGGACAGGGAGAGTGGCTACACCTTC. Here the CDR3 is joined to the reference TRBV19 and TRBJ1-2 genes, and the full variable domain is: DGGITQSPKYLFRKEGQNVTLSCEQNLNHDAMYWYRQDPGQGLRLIYYSQIVNDFQKGDIAEGYSVSREKKESFPLTVTSAQKNPTAFYLCASQDRESGYTFGSGTRLTVV.